A single count supports the clone carrying this T cell receptor (beta chain). The CDR3 length is 13 residues. J gave up 7 bases and V 3 bases, and 6 bases lay outside the gene matches. CDR1 is SNHLY, CDR2 FYNNEI, per germline. Primers for the PCR totalled 60 Vbeta and 13 Jbeta. Using immunoSEQ multiplex PCR, the repertoire was profiled, and TCRdb retains in-frame clones only, with some absent. This sample has around 130,000 clones; around 77% occur once, and the top ten carry approximately 1.2%. The data are from a study of cytomegalovirus exposure and HLA in healthy donors. This chain uses TRBV2 with TRBJ2-7; 7 bases are shared with TRBD2. The sequencing input was PBMCs. The sequence came from a man aged 45-65 years in good health and CMV-seronegative. CDR3 coding DNA: TGTGCCAGCAGTGATTGGGGAGGGTTAGAGCAGTACTTC. Its protein product is CASSDWGGLEQYF.